The rows below give T cell receptor beta chains drawn from one sample of a study of CD8 T cells in ankylosing spondylitis. TCRdb re-derived calls from the 5' RACE reads in MiXCR, one entry per CDR3 protein. The sample shows approximately 500,000 distinct CDR3 sequences, over 9.5% of them seen only once. The sample was blood, either unsorted or a sorted T cell fraction (not recorded which). All receptors derive from a male donor with ankylosing spondylitis. CDR3s include the opening cysteine and the closing phenylalanine or tryptophan. D genes are given only for firm matches. Where a row states a size, it is once, few, many or the class of an expanded clone; other rows omit it.

j_call d_call v_call clone_size cdr3_nt cdr3_aa
TRBJ2-1 - TRBV7-2 - TGTGCCAGCAGCTTAGCAAGGCCCGTGGATGAGCAGTTCTTC CASSLARPVDEQFF
TRBJ1-4 TRBD1 TRBV3-1 many TGTGCCAGCAGCTTGACAGGGCCCAATGAAAAACTGTTTTTT CASSLTGPNEKLFF
TRBJ1-4 - TRBV5-6 - TGTGCCAGCAGCCCTGGACCGCAAAGGATGGAAAAACTGTTTTTT CASSPGPQRMEKLFF
TRBJ1-5 - TRBV20-1 few TGCAGTGCTAGAGGTGACAGCTCTGGGGGTCCCCAGCATTTT CSARGDSSGGPQHF
TRBJ2-3 - TRBV6-5 - TGTGCCAGCGACTTACCCGGTAGGGATACGCAGTATTTT CASDLPGRDTQYF
TRBJ2-5 TRBD1 TRBV19 few TGTGCCACCGGACAGGGGTTGGGCGAGACCCAGTACTTC CATGQGLGETQYF
TRBJ1-6 TRBD1 TRBV20-1 - TGCAGTGCAGGGACAGGGAATGGCGATTCACCCCTCCACTTT CSAGTGNGDSPLHF
TRBJ2-3 - TRBV18 few TGTGCCAGCTCGCCGACCGGAACCAGCACAGATACGCAGTATTTT CASSPTGTSTDTQYF
TRBJ2-3 TRBD1 TRBV5-1 many TGCGCCAGCCGCCGCACCGGACAGGTTCTTGAGGTTGGAACAGATACGCAGTATTTT CASRRTGQVLEVGTDTQYF
TRBJ1-5 - TRBV5-5 - TGTGCCAGCAGATGGGGGGCAGGGCTCAATCAGCCCCAGCATTTT CASRWGAGLNQPQHF
TRBJ2-5 - TRBV20-1 - TGCAGTGCTCGGCCCTACGGGGGGACCCAGTACTTC CSARPYGGTQYF